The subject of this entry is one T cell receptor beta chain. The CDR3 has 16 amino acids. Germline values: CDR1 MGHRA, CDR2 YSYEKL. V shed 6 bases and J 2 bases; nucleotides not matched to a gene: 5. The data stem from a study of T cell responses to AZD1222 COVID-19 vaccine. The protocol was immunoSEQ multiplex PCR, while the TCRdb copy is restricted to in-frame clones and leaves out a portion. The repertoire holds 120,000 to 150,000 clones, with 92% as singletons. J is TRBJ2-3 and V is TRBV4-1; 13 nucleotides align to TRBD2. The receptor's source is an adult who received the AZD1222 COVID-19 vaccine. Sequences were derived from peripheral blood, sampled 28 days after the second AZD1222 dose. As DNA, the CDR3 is TGCGCCAGCAGGCGGACTAGCGGGGGACTCACAGATACGCAGTATTTT. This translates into CASRRTSGGLTDTQYF.